One and the same sample provided the 17 T cell receptor beta chains below, sequenced in a study of regulatory T cells in long-lasting Graves disease. Time point defined: newly diagnosed GD, antithyroid drugs for less than 3 months. The authors made the TCR library using RNA they extracted from PBMCs. In building TCR beta libraries, iRepertoire HTBI primers were used together with Arm-PCR of CDR3 regions. MiXCR, run by TCRdb on the multiplex PCR reads, gives a single entry per CDR3 protein. The sample carries under 450,000 distinct CDR3 sequences, roughly 17% recorded once. The data were also submitted as part of a second study, on T cells in Graves' hyperthyroidism and ophthalmopathy.

The sample in question was peripheral blood mononuclear cells (PBMCs), obtained at new diagnosis, from a patient treated with antithyroid drugs. The receptors originated from a young woman with Graves disease.

This clonotype was seen repeatedly, ten times or more. V is TRBV10-3 and J is TRBJ1-1; 7 bases are a match to TRBD1. J lost 3 bases, V lost 11 bases, and 15 bases had no gene match. The CDR3 sequence is 15 residues long. Germline assignment: CDR1 ENHRY and CDR2 SYGVKD. The CDR3 sequence is CAASLYRGRYTEAFF. The CDR3 nucleotides read TGTGCCGCGTCCCTCTACAGGGGAAGGTACACTGAAGCTTTCTTT.

This clonotype was seen many times. This chain connects TRBV7-3 to TRBJ2-7; 7 positions match TRBD1. Trimming at V came to 0 bases and at J to 0 bases, leaving 2 bases not matched to a gene. The CDR3 runs to 15 residues. The V gene's germline CDR1 is SGHTA and CDR2 FQGTGA. The CDR3 DNA reads TGTGCCAGCAGCTTAACCCGGGACAGCTCCTACGAGCAGTACTTC. Translating it yields CASSLTRDSSYEQYF.

This clonotype was seen a few times. This chain connects TRBV10-3 to TRBJ2-7; TRBD1 might be the D (5 bases). The germline CDR1 and CDR2 sequences are ENHRY and SYGVKD. The CDR3 is 13 residues long. Deletions cut 5 bases from V and 1 base from J, with 9 bases between. CDR3 sequence: CAISQGRSYEQYF. The CDR3 nucleotides are TGTGCCATCAGTCAGGGTAGATCCTACGAGCAGTACTTC.

There are many counts of this clonotype. V is TRBV6-1 and J is TRBJ1-1; 8 bases match TRBD1. CDR3 length equals 14 residues. J gave up 10 bases and V 4 bases, and 11 bases lay outside the gene matches. CDR1 is MNHNS and CDR2 is SASEGT in the germline V gene. As DNA, the CDR3 is TGTGCCAGCAGTGGGGAGGGACAGGCCCCGGGAGCTTTCTTT. Protein sequence: CASSGEGQAPGAFF.

This clonotype came up a few times. This sequence joins TRBV27 and TRBJ2-1, with 7 bases matching TRBD1. This CDR3 has 15 amino acids. Germline assignment: CDR1 MNHEY and CDR2 SMNVEV (reference sequence). J gave up 1 base and V 5 bases, and 5 bases lay outside the gene matches. The CDR3 loop reads CASSLGQVSYNEQFF. Here the CDR3 DNA reads TGTGCCAGCAGTCTCGGACAGGTTTCCTACAATGAGCAGTTCTTC.

With respect to this clonotype: A much larger clone sits a single nucleotide away, making a read error possible. The V and J genes are TRBV5-6 and TRBJ2-6; D is unclear. CDR1 is SGHDT, CDR2 YYEEEE, per germline. The CDR3 totals 13 residues. The CDR3 region is CAGSLSGANVLTF. In DNA form, the CDR3 reads TGTGCCGGCAGCCTCTCTGGGGCCAACGTCCTGACTTTC. Based on the CDR3 plus reference TRBV5-6 and TRBJ2-6, the full variable domain is DAGVTQSPTHLIKTRGQQVTLRCSPKSGHDTVSWYQQALGQGPQFIFQYYEEEERQRGNFPDRFSGHQFPNYSSELNVNALLLGDSALYLCAGSLSGANVLTFGAGSRLTVL.

This clonotype was picked up a small number of times. The gene calls are TRBV9 and TRBJ2-7; TRBD2 is a possible D gene (5 bases). V was trimmed by 1 base and J by 4 bases, leaving 9 bases between them. Germline CDR1 reads SGDLS; CDR2 reads YYNGEE. The CDR3 is 13 amino acids. The CDR3 spells CASSVTWEYEQYF. CDR3 sequence (DNA): TGTGCCAGCAGCGTAACTTGGGAGTACGAGCAGTACTTC.

The CDR3 here is CASSQDNRANYGYTF. CDR3 bases: TGTGCCAGCAGCCAAGATAACAGAGCAAACTATGGCTACACCTTC. V is TRBV4-2 and J is TRBJ1-2; D gene uncertain. V was cut by 0 bases and J by 2 bases, with 10 bases left in between. Germline CDR1 LGHNA, CDR2 YNFKEQ. The CDR3 spans 15 residues.

This clonotype appeared many times. The J gene is TRBJ2-7, the V gene TRBV29-1; either TRBD1 or TRBD2 may fit D (5 bases each). Trimming cost V 6 bases and J 6 bases, with 15 bases left between them. The germline V gene has CDR1 SQVTM and CDR2 ANQGSEA. CDR3 length: 12 amino acids. The DNA for the CDR3 is TGCAGCGTAGGGGTGGGGGTTCGCGAGCAGTACTTC. As protein: CSVGVGVREQYF.

The chain has TRBV28 and TRBJ2-1, with TRBD2 matching over 10 bases. Germline assignment: CDR1 MDHEN and CDR2 SYDVKM. V was clipped by 5 bases and J by 5 bases; unmatched bases: 9. The CDR3 has 16 residues. The chain's CDR3 is CASSVGSGGADNEQFF. CDR3 DNA sequence: TGTGCCAGCAGTGTAGGGAGCGGGGGGGCCGACAATGAGCAGTTCTTC.

This clonotype was seen many times. The V gene is TRBV12-3 or TRBV12-4, the J gene TRBJ2-7; D is perhaps TRBD1 (6 bases). Between the trimmed V and J ends, which lost 6 bases and 0 bases, there was a span of 12 bases. This CDR3 comprises 14 residues. The CDR3 here is CASRPGQSSYEQYF. The CDR3 nucleotides are TGTGCCAGCAGGCCCGGACAGAGCTCCTACGAGCAGTACTTC.

This clonotype came up many times. This rearrangement joins TRBV2 to TRBJ2-1, with D perhaps TRBD1 or TRBD2 (7 bases each). The V gene's germline CDR1 is SNHLY and CDR2 FYNNEI. CDR3 length equals 14 residues. V was trimmed by 7 bases and J by 6 bases, leaving 16 bases between them. The CDR3 loop reads CASIRGGAANEQFF. DNA for the CDR3: TGTGCCAGCATCAGGGGGGGGGCCGCCAATGAGCAGTTCTTC.

Regarding this clonotype: A single base is all that separates this from a far larger clone, so a read error is likely. This sequence joins TRBV30 and TRBJ2-5; either TRBD1 or TRBD2 may fit D (6 bases each). CDR1 and CDR2 from the germline V gene are GTSNPN and SVGIG (reference sequence). The CDR3 is 12 amino acids. Trimming removed 1 base from V and 13 bases from J, with 16 bases in between. The CDR3 region is CAWSGGAYRRYF. CDR3 nucleotide sequence: TGTGCCTGGAGTGGGGGGGCGTATCGGCGGTACTTC.

This clonotype appeared many times. The V call is TRBV12-3 or TRBV12-4, the J call TRBJ1-2; D is unclear. The CDR3 length is 14 residues. V lost 7 bases and J lost 5, with 17 bases in between. CDR3 protein: CASTPSREGYGYTF. The CDR3 DNA is TGTGCCAGCACCCCCTCTCGGGAGGGTTATGGCTACACCTTC.

There are many counts of this clonotype. The gene calls are TRBV2 and TRBJ2-7; D is possibly TRBD2 (5 bases). From germline, CDR1 is SNHLY and CDR2 FYNNEI. Trimming took 1 base from V and 2 from J, leaving 12 bases between them. The CDR3 length is 15 residues. CDR3 region: CASSEGLAATYEQYF. The CDR3 region has the DNA TGTGCCAGCAGTGAAGGGCTAGCCGCGACCTACGAGCAGTACTTC.

This clonotype was recorded a few times. The gene calls are TRBV19 and TRBJ1-1; D possibly corresponds to TRBD1 (5 bases). V was cut by 3 bases and J by 7 bases, with 12 bases left in between. This CDR3 is 13 amino acids long. The germline CDR1 and CDR2 sequences are LNHDA and SQIVND (reference sequence). The CDR3: CASSIRGRFEAFF. CDR3 bases: TGTGCCAGTAGTATCCGGGGCAGGTTTGAAGCTTTCTTT. Together with reference TRBV19 and TRBJ1-1, the CDR3 gives the full variable domain: DGGITQSPKYLFRKEGQNVTLSCEQNLNHDAMYWYRQDPGQGLRLIYYSQIVNDFQKGDIAEGYSVSREKKESFPLTVTSAQKNPTAFYLCASSIRGRFEAFFGQGTRLTVV.

The CDR3 region has the DNA TGTGCCAGCAGCCCTCAGGCCCTAGCGGGAGGGCCAGGTGGCGGGGAGCTGTTTTTT. Its translation: CASSPQALAGGPGGGELFF. The chain links TRBV4-2 to TRBJ2-2, with 12 bases lining up with TRBD2. This CDR3 has 19 residues. CDR1 is LGHNA and CDR2 is YNFKEQ in the germline V gene. V gave up 4 bases and J gave up 7 bases; unmatched junction bases: 16.